This T cell receptor beta chain was retrieved from a study of cytomegalovirus exposure and HLA in healthy donors. The donors were part of the approximately 130-subject validation cohort, which stood apart from the roughly 680-subject first cohort. Study-wide findings and caveats: Most observed TCR sequences were rare, whereas some public TCRs were detected in many donors. With high specificity and sensitivity, the classifier reportedly diagnosed cytomegalovirus status.

Between the trimmed V and J ends, which lost 4 bases and 8 bases, there was a span of 11 bases. Germline V gene lookup returns CDR1 SEHNR and CDR2 FQNEAQ (reference sequence). This CDR3 comprises 12 residues. TCRdb's table, derived via immunoSEQ multiplex PCR, lists solely in-frame clones and lacks some. The sample lists roughly 170,000 clones, approximately 84% occurring once. As for this clone: Its specificity is unknown.

The TCR originated in a woman under 30 in good health and CMV-seropositive. The chain is built from TRBV7-9 and TRBJ1-2; maybe TRBD1 (5 bases). Specimen: PBMCs. The CDR3 nucleotides are TGTGCCAGCAGCTCCCTCAGGGAAGGCTACACCTTC. It is translated as CASSSLREGYTF.